Below are 9 T cell receptor beta chains sequenced from a single sample in a study of cytomegalovirus exposure and HLA in healthy donors. 60 Vbeta and 13 Jbeta primers were used in PCR. TCRdb's table, derived via immunoSEQ multiplex PCR, lists solely in-frame clones and lacks some. The sample holds under 150,000 clones, 65% to 80% seen once. The sequencing input was PBMCs. Receptor source: a woman aged 18-30 years in good health and CMV-seronegative.

The chain joins TRBV19 to TRBJ2-7; TRBD2 matches at 15 bases. Unmatched junction bases numbered 0, after V lost 3 bases and J lost 6 bases. The germline V gene encodes CDR1 LNHDA and CDR2 SQIVND (reference sequence). CDR3 length: 14 residues. The CDR3 nucleotides read TGTGCCAGTAGTATGGGACTAGCGGGAGGCGAGCAGTACTTC. Translation gives CASSMGLAGGEQYF.

This chain joins TRBV6-1 and TRBJ1-1; 7 positions match TRBD1. The CDR3 runs 13 residues. The trim removed 6 bases at V and 3 bases at J, leaving 4 bases unmatched. Germline lookup yields CDR1 MNHNS and CDR2 SASEGT. CDR3 loop: CASRNRGDTEAFF. The CDR3 nucleotides read TGTGCCAGCAGAAACAGGGGTGACACTGAAGCTTTCTTT.

The rearrangement links TRBV7-6 to TRBJ2-1; 11 positions agree with TRBD1. CDR3 length equals 17 residues. V lost 4 bases to trimming and J lost 4 bases; unmatched junction nucleotides: 9. From germline, CDR1 is SGHVS and CDR2 FNYEAQ. CDR3 coding DNA: TGTGCCAGCAGCTACGGCGCCGGGACAGGGGGGTACAATGAGCAGTTCTTC. Its protein is CASSYGAGTGGYNEQFF.

The gene calls are TRBV15 and TRBJ2-7; 14 bases agree with TRBD2. The V segment lost 6 bases and the J segment 0 bases; nucleotides outside the gene matches: 10. Germline V gene lookup returns CDR1 LNHNV and CDR2 YYDKDF (reference sequence). The length of the CDR3 is 18 residues. Here the CDR3 reads CATRAGTSGSGPSYEQYF. The CDR3, as DNA: TGTGCCACCAGGGCCGGGACTAGCGGGAGTGGGCCCTCCTACGAGCAGTACTTC.

The chain is built from TRBV19 and TRBJ1-5; 10 bases are shared with TRBD1. Germline CDR1 LNHDA, CDR2 SQIVND (reference sequence). The CDR3 extends over 17 amino acids. J gave up 6 bases and V 1 base, and 9 bases lay outside the gene matches. DNA of the CDR3: TGTGCCAGTAGTATAGGGCCCGGGACAGGGGAAGGTCAGCCCCAGCATTTT. Amino acid sequence: CASSIGPGTGEGQPQHF. Full variable domain (rest looked up from reference TRBV19 and TRBJ1-5): DGGITQSPKYLFRKEGQNVTLSCEQNLNHDAMYWYRQDPGQGLRLIYYSQIVNDFQKGDIAEGYSVSREKKESFPLTVTSAQKNPTAFYLCASSIGPGTGEGQPQHFGDGTRLSIL.

The rearrangement joins TRBV6-1 to TRBJ1-1; maybe TRBD1 (5 bases). The CDR3 covers 14 residues. V gave up 4 bases and J gave up 3 bases, with 12 bases separating them. The germline gives CDR1 MNHNS, CDR2 SASEGT. The CDR3 here is CASSVVKGDTEAFF. As DNA, the CDR3 is TGTGCCAGCAGTGTTGTCAAAGGGGACACTGAAGCTTTCTTT.

The chain has TRBV4-1 and TRBJ1-1; D unclear. V gave up 1 base and J gave up 2 bases, with 14 bases separating them. CDR1 is MGHRA and CDR2 is YSYEKL in the germline V gene. There are 16 residues in the CDR3. CDR3 nucleotides: TGCGCCAGCAGCCAAGTAGGCCCGATTAGCAACACTGAAGCTTTCTTT. Protein sequence: CASSQVGPISNTEAFF.

The rearrangement uses TRBV5-6 and TRBJ2-7; D uncertain. The germline V gene has CDR1 SGHDT and CDR2 YYEEEE. The germline V and J ends were trimmed by 0 bases and 1 base, with 8 bases remaining between them. The length of the CDR3 is 14 residues. CDR3 coding DNA: TGTGCCAGCAGCTTGGCCGGTCTTTCCTACGAGCAGTACTTC. Its translation is CASSLAGLSYEQYF.

This rearrangement joins TRBV5-4 to TRBJ1-3; D might be TRBD1 (6 bases). This CDR3 is 15 amino acids long. Germline loops: CDR1 SGHNT, CDR2 YYREEE (reference sequence). With 2 bases removed from V and 2 bases from J, the gap between germline ends came to 11 bases. The CDR3 loop is CASSFGTYPGNTIYF. CDR3 in DNA: TGTGCCAGCAGCTTTGGGACATATCCTGGAAACACCATATATTTT.